What follows describes a single T cell receptor beta chain. Its antigen remains unidentified. The data were taken from a study of T cell responses to AZD1222 COVID-19 vaccine. TCRdb's table, derived via immunoSEQ multiplex PCR, lists solely in-frame clones and lacks some. The sample holds some 140,000 clones; just over 90% are singletons and the top ten take approximately 2%. Study results and limitations: Baseline seropositives among AZD1222 recipients totaled only 5 to 7.

The V and J ends lost 1 base and 9 bases respectively, with 16 bases between them. Per germline, CDR1 SEHNR and CDR2 FQNEAQ (reference sequence). CDR3 length equals 16 residues. The J gene is TRBJ1-6, the V gene TRBV7-9; the D is unclear. Sample: peripheral blood, taken on day 0 of AZD1222 vaccination. The clonotype was recovered from an adult in good health. The chain's CDR3 is CASSLGGSNPRSPLHF. DNA of the CDR3: TGTGCCAGCAGCTTAGGAGGCAGCAACCCACGTTCACCCCTCCACTTT.